The clone carrying this T cell receptor beta chain has at least ten counts. TCRdb analysed the RACE reads with MiXCR anew, one entry per CDR3 protein. The table includes fewer than 50,000 distinct CDR3 sequences, under 5% detected once. The time point here: patch test 1, 2 weeks after DPC sensitization. Treatment in this sample: therapeutic diphenylcyclopropenone sensitization with weekly scalp DPC. It was unfractionated whole blood from which total RNA was extracted. Suited to DPC and affected by alopecia, the donors ranged from 18 to 70 years old. This specimen comes from a study of human T cells and chemical hapten exposure. Study at large: The study sensitized with 2% DPC on a 2 cm by 2 cm patch of upper inner arm skin. In the approximately 26-week study, patients were dosed weekly with diphenylcyclopropenone on the scalp throughout. There were per-sample TCR yield variations, arising mainly from small pooled library volume differences.

Germline CDR1 is DFQATT and CDR2 is SNEGSKA (reference sequence). Deletions cut 3 bases from V and 0 bases from J, with 8 bases between. This CDR3 has 14 residues. The chain uses TRBV20-1 and TRBJ1-4; tentative D call: TRBD1 (5 bases). The sample consisted of whole blood, taken in connection with sensitization to the hapten diphenylcyclopropenone (DPC). This clonotype was sampled from a man between 45 and 60 years old with alopecia areata. Some clones in this sample may be carry-over from other donors' samples. DNA for the CDR3: TGCAGTGCTAGCACGGGGGCAACTAATGAAAAACTGTTTTTT. It encodes CSASTGATNEKLFF.